Listed here are 3 T cell receptor beta chains from one sample, sequenced in a study of blood T cell repertoires in COVID-19. Data came from immunoSEQ multiplex PCR; TCRdb stores just in-frame clones and leaves some out. Of 35,000 to 55,000 clones listed, roughly 90% were seen once; the top ten hold about 8.6%. Input material: peripheral blood. The source of these receptors is a man aged 60 to 69 with active COVID-19.

The chain links TRBV4-1 to TRBJ2-1, with a possible D match to TRBD1 (6 bases). With 8 bases removed from V and 5 bases from J, the gap between germline ends came to 19 bases. CDR1 MGHRA and CDR2 YSYEKL come from the germline V gene. This CDR3 has 15 amino acids. CDR3 protein: CASQGLRKRDNEQFF. The DNA of the CDR3 is TGCGCCAGCCAGGGGCTGAGAAAGAGGGACAATGAGCAGTTCTTC.

The CDR3 reads CASSQTGNYGYTF. The CDR3 DNA reads as TGCGCCAGCAGCCAGACAGGGAACTATGGCTACACCTTC. The rearrangement links TRBV5-1 to TRBJ1-2, with 7 nucleotides matching TRBD1. There are 13 residues in the CDR3. V lost 4 bases to trimming and J lost 2 bases; unmatched junction nucleotides: 2. Looked up from germline, CDR1 is SGHRS and CDR2 is YFSETQ.

The chain carries TRBV5-1 and TRBJ2-3; TRBD2 matches 7 bases. Trimming removed 0 bases from V and 1 base from J; junction bases left unmatched: 5. Per germline, CDR1 SGHRS and CDR2 YFSETQ. CDR3 length: 16 amino acids. The CDR3 DNA reads TGCGCCAGCAGCTTGGCCGGGGGAGGGGGCACAGATACGCAGTATTTT. Translation gives CASSLAGGGGTDTQYF.